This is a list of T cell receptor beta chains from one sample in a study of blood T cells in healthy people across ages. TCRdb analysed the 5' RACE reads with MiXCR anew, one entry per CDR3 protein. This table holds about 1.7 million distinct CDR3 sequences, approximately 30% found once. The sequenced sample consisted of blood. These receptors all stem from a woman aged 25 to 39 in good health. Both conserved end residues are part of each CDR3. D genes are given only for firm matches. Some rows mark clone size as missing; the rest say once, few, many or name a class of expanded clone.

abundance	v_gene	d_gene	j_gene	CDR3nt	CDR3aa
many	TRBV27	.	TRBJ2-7	TGTGCCAGCAGTTTCGGCAACTATTACGAGCAGTACTTC	CASSFGNYYEQYF
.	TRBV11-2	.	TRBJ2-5	TGTGCCAGCAGGTCTATTACAGGAGAGACCCAGTACTTC	CASRSITGETQYF
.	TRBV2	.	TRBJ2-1	TGTGCCAGCACCGGAAGGGACTGGGTGCAGTTCTTC	CASTGRDWVQFF
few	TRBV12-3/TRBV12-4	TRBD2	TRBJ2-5	TGTGCCAGCAGTCCGGGACTAGGGGGAAGGGAGACCCAGTACTTC	CASSPGLGGRETQYF
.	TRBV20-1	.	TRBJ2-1	TGCAGTGCACCCAGGATTTACAATGAGCAGTTCTTC	CSAPRIYNEQFF
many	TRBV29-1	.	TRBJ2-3	TGCAGCTCAGTCCCCGGGGGAGATACGCAGTATTTT	CSSVPGGDTQYF
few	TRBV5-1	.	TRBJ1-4	TGCGCCAGCAGCTTGAGCGCCTATATGGGGCGGAGTAATGAAAAACTGTTTTTT	CASSLSAYMGRSNEKLFF
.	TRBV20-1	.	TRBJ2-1	TGCAGTGCTAGGGGACGTGAGCAGTTCTTC	CSARGREQFF
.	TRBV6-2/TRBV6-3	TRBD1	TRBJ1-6	TGTGCCAGCAGTTTCGGGACAGGGTCGGCACCCCTCCACTTT	CASSFGTGSAPLHF
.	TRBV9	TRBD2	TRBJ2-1	TGTGCCAGCAGCGTAGGTAGCGGGGGGGCCAAAAGGGATGAGCAGTTCTTC	CASSVGSGGAKRDEQFF
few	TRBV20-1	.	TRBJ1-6	TGCAGTGCTAGGGACCCCCGAGCGTACCATAATTCACCCCTCCACTTT	CSARDPRAYHNSPLHF
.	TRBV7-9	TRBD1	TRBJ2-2	TGTGCCAGCAGCGACGACAGGGAAGAGGCCGGGGAGCTGTTTTTT	CASSDDREEAGELFF
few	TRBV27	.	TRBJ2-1	TGTGCCAGCAGTCAAACAGGGAAGGGCGCGTTCCATGAGCAGTTCTTC	CASSQTGKGAFHEQFF
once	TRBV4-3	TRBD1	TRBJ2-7	TGCGCCAGCAGCCAAGGGTACCGGGACAGGTCCTACGAGCAGTACTTC	CASSQGYRDRSYEQYF
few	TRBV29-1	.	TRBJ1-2	TGCAGCGTCTTAGGGGAGTATGGCTACACCTTC	CSVLGEYGYTF
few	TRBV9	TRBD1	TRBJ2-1	TGTGCCAGCAGCGGACAGGGGGCTGGCTACAATGAGCAGTTCTTC	CASSGQGAGYNEQFF
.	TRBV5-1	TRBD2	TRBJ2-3	TGCGCCAGCAGCCGCGGACTAGCGGGGGGGTTCACAGATACGCAGTATTTT	CASSRGLAGGFTDTQYF
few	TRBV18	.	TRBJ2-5	TGTGCCAGCTCGCCGGCGAGCGGACCGCAAGAGACCCAGTACTTC	CASSPASGPQETQYF
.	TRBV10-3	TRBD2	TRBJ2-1	TGTGCCATCCACGGGGGGACGGAGCCTACGGGTGAGCAGTTCTTC	CAIHGGTEPTGEQFF
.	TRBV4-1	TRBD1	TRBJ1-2	TGCGCCAGCAGCCACGGACAGGGGTTCGGTGGCTACACCTTC	CASSHGQGFGGYTF
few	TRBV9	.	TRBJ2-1	TGTGCCAGCAGCGTAGAAGCTTACAATGAGCAGTTCTTC	CASSVEAYNEQFF
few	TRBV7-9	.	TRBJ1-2	TGTGCCAGCAGCCCTGGAAGGGCAGGAGGCCACACCTTC	CASSPGRAGGHTF